These 25 T cell receptor beta chains were all obtained from the same sample, sequenced in a study of blood T cell repertoires in COVID-19 (dated by TCRdb to 2020 to 2021). The method was the immunoSEQ multiplex PCR assay. The table was pulled from immuneACCESS by TCRdb, which kept in-frame rearrangements only. Such tables lose some clones; where checked, under half of the loss comes from unresolved V genes, and the rest has no known cause. In all, the sample holds just over 300,000 clones, and nearly 90% of those were seen once. The leading ten clones occupy over 3.5% of the sample. What was sequenced was PBMCs or T cells enriched from blood (not recorded which). These TCRs come from a woman aged 18-29 years with acute COVID-19.

The J gene is TRBJ2-7, the V gene TRBV27, with 7 bases matching TRBD1. The CDR3 totals 13 residues. Per the germline V gene, CDR1 is MNHEY and CDR2 is SMNVEV (reference sequence). V trimming: 2 bases; J trimming: 4 bases; junction bases outside the gene matches: 2. CDR3 DNA: TGTGCCAGCAGTTTAGGACAGGAGTACGAGCAGTACTTC. The encoded protein is CASSLGQEYEQYF.

The chain joins TRBV5-8 to TRBJ2-5; a weak D match, TRBD2 (6 bases). V was cut by 5 bases and J by 5 bases, with 13 bases left in between. Germline CDR1 SGHTS, CDR2 YDEGEE. The CDR3 has 13 amino acids. The CDR3 DNA follows: TGTGCCAGCAGTAACATGGCGGGGGAGACCCAGTACTTC. It is translated as CASSNMAGETQYF.

This clone was counted a single time. The chain links TRBV5-6 to TRBJ2-7; maybe TRBD1 (5 bases). Germline lookup yields CDR1 SGHDT and CDR2 YYEEEE. CDR3 length equals 13 residues. Trimming left V 6 bases short and J 3 bases short, with 13 bases between. The CDR3 is CASTRTGFYEQYF. DNA for the CDR3: TGTGCCAGCACCCGAACAGGCTTCTACGAGCAGTACTTC.

This clone showed up just once. Other DNA sequences in the sample encode the same CDR3. The chain recombines TRBV10-3 with TRBJ2-1; D may be TRBD2 (5 bases). The CDR3 has 15 residues. The germline gives CDR1 ENHRY, CDR2 SYGVKD. Trimming stripped 7 bases from V and 0 bases from J, with 13 bases between. In nucleotides, the CDR3 is TGTGCCATCATGTCAGGAGGAAGCTCCTACAATGAGCAGTTCTTC. Translated, it gives CAIMSGGSSYNEQFF.

The CDR3 reads CASSLSSVGRAGYTF. The CDR3, as DNA: TGTGCCAGCAGTTTATCGTCCGTTGGGCGGGCGGGCTACACCTTC. The rearrangement joins TRBV28 to TRBJ1-2; D call uncertain. The length of the CDR3 is 15 residues. Germline V lookup: CDR1 MDHEN, CDR2 SYDVKM. V shed 1 base and J shed 8 bases, with 17 bases lying between them.

The V and J genes are TRBV2 and TRBJ2-5, with 7 positions matching TRBD1. Trimming at V came to 11 bases and at J to 4 bases, leaving 16 bases not matched to a gene. The CDR3 length is 15 residues. Germline CDR1 SNHLY, CDR2 FYNNEI. The CDR3: CAAQPLGQFAETQYF. CDR3 in DNA: TGTGCCGCGCAGCCCCTGGGACAGTTCGCAGAGACCCAGTACTTC.

The chain uses TRBV5-6 and TRBJ1-1, with D perhaps matching TRBD1 (5 bases). Germline V gives CDR1 SGHDT, CDR2 YYEEEE. The CDR3 is 14 amino acids. The V end was cut by 5 bases, the J end by 1 base, with 12 bases between. The CDR3 is CASSKGRGNTEAFF. The CDR3 coding sequence is TGTGCCAGCAGTAAGGGGAGGGGGAACACTGAAGCTTTCTTT.

The gene calls are TRBV11-2 and TRBJ2-1; TRBD2 matches 7 bases. Per the germline V gene, CDR1 is SGHAT and CDR2 is FQNNGV. V lost 1 base to trimming and J lost 7 bases; unmatched junction nucleotides: 7. The CDR3 loop spans 15 amino acids. CDR3 bases: TGTGCCAGCAGCTTAGCAACGGGAGGAAAAAATGAGCAGTTCTTC. Its translation is CASSLATGGKNEQFF.

The chain uses TRBV7-2 and TRBJ2-5; TRBD2 aligns across 9 bases. Unmatched junction bases numbered 10, after V lost 0 bases and J lost 5 bases. The germline CDR1 and CDR2 sequences are SGHTA and FQGNSA. The CDR3 length is 17 residues. The CDR3 protein is CASSLAVGAGGGETQYF. In DNA form, the CDR3 reads TGTGCCAGCAGCTTAGCGGTCGGCGCGGGAGGGGGGGAGACCCAGTACTTC. The full variable domain, in which reference TRBV7-2 and TRBJ2-5 provide the parts outside the CDR3, is GAGVSQSPSNKVTEKGKDVELRCDPISGHTALYWYRQSLGQGLEFLIYFQGNSAPDKSGLPSDRFSAERTGGSVSTLTIQRTQQEDSAVYLCASSLAVGAGGGETQYFGPGTRLLVL.

The genes are TRBV3-1 (or the pseudogene TRBV3-2) and TRBJ2-1; TRBD2 might be the D (6 bases). The germline V gene encodes CDR1 LGHDT and CDR2 YNNKEL (reference sequence). V was pared by 0 bases and J by 4 bases, with 13 bases between. The CDR3 has 16 residues. The CDR3, as DNA: TGTGCCAGCAGCCAAGATGGGAGACTAGGTTACAATGAGCAGTTCTTC. Protein product: CASSQDGRLGYNEQFF.

The rearrangement links TRBV7-3 to TRBJ2-3; 12 bases align to TRBD2. With 5 bases clipped from V and 4 bases from J, the junction kept 7 bases outside the gene matches. The CDR3 length is 16 residues. CDR1 and CDR2 from the germline V gene are SGHTA and FQGTGA. CDR3 amino acids: CASSQRLAGVADTQYF. In DNA form, the CDR3 reads TGTGCCAGCAGCCAAAGACTAGCGGGAGTAGCAGATACGCAGTATTTT.

The DNA for the CDR3 is TGCGCCAGCAGTGAGTTTGAGGACAGCCCCAAGCACTGTTCAGGTCAGCCCCAGCATTTT. It is translated as CASSEFEDSPKHCSGQPQHF. This chain joins TRBV10-1 and TRBJ1-5; D might be TRBD1 (6 bases). The germline V and J ends were trimmed by 1 base and 6 bases, with 28 bases remaining between them. Germline CDR1 reads WNHNN; CDR2 reads SYGVQD (reference sequence). The length of the CDR3 is 20 residues.

V is TRBV19 and J is TRBJ2-7; 11 nucleotides match TRBD2. J was trimmed by 5 bases and V by 4 bases; bases with no gene match: 7. Per germline, CDR1 LNHDA and CDR2 SQIVND (reference sequence). CDR3 size: 15 residues. The CDR3 protein is CASSRGLAVGDEQYF. CDR3 nucleotide sequence: TGTGCCAGTAGTAGGGGACTAGCGGTGGGGGACGAGCAGTACTTC.

With respect to this clone: One junction end does not reproduce the germline sequence, and a read error may be involved. The V call is TRBV2, the J call TRBJ2-7, with TRBD1 identical over 8 bases. The CDR3 spans 10 residues. Germline assignment: CDR1 SNHLY and CDR2 FYNNEI. CDR3 coding DNA: TGTGCCAGCAGACTGGACAGGGAAAACTTC. Its translation is CASRLDRENF.

This clone was detected a few times. The chain combines TRBV19 with TRBJ1-3; D may be TRBD1 (6 bases). The V gene's germline CDR1 is LNHDA and CDR2 SQIVND (reference sequence). CDR3 size: 14 residues. Trimming removed 5 bases from V and 1 base from J, with 9 bases in between. CDR3 bases: TGTGCCAGTAGTGGCCAGGGGTCTGGAAACACCATATATTTT. Translation: CASSGQGSGNTIYF.

The chain joins TRBV28 to TRBJ2-1; TRBD2 matches 10 bases. In germline, CDR1 is MDHEN, CDR2 SYDVKM. There are 16 residues in the CDR3. The V and J ends lost 5 bases and 5 bases, in that order; junction bases with no gene match: 9. The CDR3 sequence is CASSPPGLARHNEQFF. The CDR3, as DNA: TGTGCCAGCAGTCCTCCGGGACTAGCGCGTCACAATGAGCAGTTCTTC.

The sample holds one count of this clone. The gene calls are TRBV18 and TRBJ1-1; D perhaps matches TRBD1 (6 bases). The V end lost 6 bases, the J end lost 0 bases, and 17 bases lay between the germline ends. The CDR3 covers 16 residues. Germline CDR1 and CDR2: KGHSH and LQKENI. CDR3 loop: CASSLRGLHVNTEAFF. The CDR3 coding sequence is TGTGCCAGCTCTCTCAGGGGATTGCATGTGAACACTGAAGCTTTCTTT.

This clone occurred once. V usage is TRBV28 and J usage is TRBJ2-3; no clear D. This CDR3 comprises 15 residues. Germline assignment: CDR1 MDHEN and CDR2 SYDVKM. The V and J ends lost 3 bases and 4 bases respectively, with 14 bases between them. CDR3 bases: TGTGCCAGCAGTTTCCGCCGGGTTAGGTCAGATACGCAGTATTTT. Amino acids: CASSFRRVRSDTQYF.

The chain recombines TRBV5-1 with TRBJ1-6; 8 bases line up with TRBD1. From germline, CDR1 is SGHRS and CDR2 YFSETQ. V shed 5 bases and J 8 bases; nucleotides not matched to a gene: 9. The CDR3 spans 15 residues. The CDR3 DNA reads as TGCGCCAGCAGTCTGACAGGGGACTGGGATTCACCCCTCCACTTT. Protein: CASSLTGDWDSPLHF.

The rearrangement uses TRBV19 and TRBJ2-5, with 9 bases matching TRBD1. CDR1 is LNHDA and CDR2 is SQIVND in the germline V gene (reference sequence). The CDR3 has 14 amino acids. Trimming took 10 bases from V and 4 from J; bases not matched to a gene: 10. CDR3 region: CATDTGGAGETQYF. The CDR3 DNA sequence: TGTGCCACGGATACAGGGGGCGCGGGAGAGACCCAGTACTTC.

V gene TRBV28 combines with J gene TRBJ2-7, with no clear D. CDR3 size: 15 residues. Germline V lookup: CDR1 MDHEN, CDR2 SYDVKM. The V gene lost 5 bases and the J gene lost 1 base, with 15 bases spanning the gap. Here the CDR3 reads CASSDLNSNSYEQYF. The CDR3 DNA follows: TGTGCCAGCAGTGACCTCAACAGTAATTCCTACGAGCAGTACTTC.

This chain joins TRBV29-1 and TRBJ1-2, with 8 nucleotides matching TRBD1. The J segment lost 7 bases and the V segment lost 6 bases, leaving 16 bases of the junction unmatched. There are 15 residues in the CDR3. CDR1 is SQVTM and CDR2 is ANQGSEA in the germline V gene. The CDR3 spells CSVNVGQGSAGGYTF. DNA of the CDR3: TGCAGCGTCAACGTAGGACAGGGTTCTGCAGGTGGCTACACCTTC. Combining the CDR3 with reference TRBV29-1 and TRBJ1-2 gives the whole variable domain SAVISQKPSRDICQRGTSLTIQCQVDSQVTMMFWYRQQPGQSLTLIATANQGSEATYESGFVIDKFPISRPNLTFSTLTVSNMSPEDSSIYLCSVNVGQGSAGGYTFGSGTRLTVV.

V is TRBV7-9 and J is TRBJ1-2; 9 nucleotides line up with TRBD1. Trimming cost V 5 bases and J 1 base; bases outside gene matches: 11. The CDR3 contains 17 residues. Germline CDR1 and CDR2: SEHNR and FQNEAQ (reference sequence). The CDR3 region has the DNA TGTGCCAGCAGCCAACCGGGACAGGGTCCTCGTAACTATGGCTACACCTTC. It specifies CASSQPGQGPRNYGYTF.

Here the CDR3 DNA reads TGTGCCAGCTCACCACGGGGAGGGACAAGCCAAGAGACCCAGTACTTC. Translated: CASSPRGGTSQETQYF. The rearrangement links TRBV18 to TRBJ2-5; weak D call: TRBD2 (7 bases). The germline V gene encodes CDR1 KGHSH and CDR2 LQKENI. The CDR3 sequence is 16 residues long. V gave up 1 base and J gave up 1 base, with 13 bases separating them.

The chain joins TRBV19 to TRBJ2-5; tentative D call: TRBD2 (5 bases). CDR3 size: 15 residues. The V end lost 5 bases, the J end lost 5 bases, and 18 bases lay between the germline ends. Germline values: CDR1 LNHDA, CDR2 SQIVND (reference sequence). The CDR3 is CASSQTRGRGETQYF. The CDR3 DNA follows: TGTGCCAGTAGTCAAACTAGAGGGCGAGGGGAGACCCAGTACTTC.